This T cell receptor (beta chain) appears in the sequencing data of a study of T cells after yellow fever vaccination. TCRdb used MiXCR to reprocess the 5' RACE reads, holding one entry per CDR3 protein. The sample has around 320,000 distinct CDR3 sequences; roughly 10% are singletons. Germline V gives CDR1 SGHVS, CDR2 FNYEAQ. V lost 5 bases, J lost 2 bases, and 11 bases lay in between. The CDR3 has 14 amino acids. The clonotype comes from a man younger than 35 who received the YFV17D yellow fever vaccine. The material sequenced was CD4+ T cells sorted from PBMCs, taken 45 days after the yellow fever booster vaccination. The chain has TRBV7-6 and TRBJ2-3; no definite D call. The CDR3 loop is CASSLQRLTDTQYF. The CDR3 DNA is TGTGCCAGCAGCCTACAAAGACTCACAGATACGCAGTATTTT.